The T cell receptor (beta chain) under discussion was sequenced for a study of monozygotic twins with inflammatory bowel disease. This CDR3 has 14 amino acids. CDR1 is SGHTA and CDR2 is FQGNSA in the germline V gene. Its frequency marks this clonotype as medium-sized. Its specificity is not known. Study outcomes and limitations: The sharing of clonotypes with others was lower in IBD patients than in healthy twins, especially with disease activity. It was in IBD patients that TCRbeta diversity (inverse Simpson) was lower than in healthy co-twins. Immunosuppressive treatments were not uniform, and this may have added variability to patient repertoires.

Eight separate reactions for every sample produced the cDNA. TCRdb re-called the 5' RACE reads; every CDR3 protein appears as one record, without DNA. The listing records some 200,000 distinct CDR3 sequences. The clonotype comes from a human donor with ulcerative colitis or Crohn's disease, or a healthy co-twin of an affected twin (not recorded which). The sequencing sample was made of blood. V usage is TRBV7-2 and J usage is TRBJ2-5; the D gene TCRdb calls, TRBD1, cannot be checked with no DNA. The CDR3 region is CASSLGTSKETQYF. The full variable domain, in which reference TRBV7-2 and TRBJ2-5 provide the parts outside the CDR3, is GAGVSQSPSNKVTEKGKDVELRCDPISGHTALYWYRQSLGQGLEFLIYFQGNSAPDKSGLPSDRFSAERTGGSVSTLTIQRTQQEDSAVYLCASSLGTSKETQYFGPGTRLLVL.